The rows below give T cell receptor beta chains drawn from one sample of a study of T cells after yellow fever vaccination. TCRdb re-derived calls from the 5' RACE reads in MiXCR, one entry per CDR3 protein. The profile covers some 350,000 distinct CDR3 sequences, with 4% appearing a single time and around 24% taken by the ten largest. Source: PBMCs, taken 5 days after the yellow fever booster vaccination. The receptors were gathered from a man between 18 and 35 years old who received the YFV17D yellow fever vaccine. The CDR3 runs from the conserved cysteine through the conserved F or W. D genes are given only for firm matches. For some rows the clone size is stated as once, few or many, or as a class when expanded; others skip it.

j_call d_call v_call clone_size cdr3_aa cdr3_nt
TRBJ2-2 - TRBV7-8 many CASSSRTRGELFF TGTGCCAGCAGCTCCCGAACCCGCGGGGAGCTGTTTTTT
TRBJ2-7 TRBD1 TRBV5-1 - CASSLAVGRGRREQYF TGCGCCAGCAGCTTGGCCGTGGGCAGGGGGCGCCGAGAGCAGTACTTC
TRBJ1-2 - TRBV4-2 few CASSQDSAGAYYGYTF TGTGCCAGCAGCCAAGATTCAGCAGGGGCGTATTATGGCTACACCTTC
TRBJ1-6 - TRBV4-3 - CASSQDPSSYNSPLHF TGCGCCAGCAGCCAAGACCCCAGCTCCTATAATTCACCCCTCCACTTT
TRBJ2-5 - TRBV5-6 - CASSRVYSGVEETQYF TGTGCCAGCAGCCGAGTTTATTCAGGGGTTGAGGAGACCCAGTACTTC
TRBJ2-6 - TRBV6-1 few CASRGPGANVLTF TGTGCCAGCCGGGGGCCTGGGGCCAACGTCCTGACTTTC
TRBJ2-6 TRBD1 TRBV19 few CASRDRGRNGANVLTF TGTGCCAGTAGGGACAGGGGCCGAAACGGGGCCAACGTCCTGACTTTC
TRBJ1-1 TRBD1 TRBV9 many CASSVNRDRGSTEAFF TGTGCCAGCAGCGTTAACCGGGACAGGGGATCCACTGAAGCTTTCTTT
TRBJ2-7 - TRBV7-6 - CASSFGTRPTNEQYF TGTGCCAGCAGCTTCGGGACACGGCCTACCAACGAGCAGTACTTC
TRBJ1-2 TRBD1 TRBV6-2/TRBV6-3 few CASTWTGRNYGYTF TGTGCCAGCACCTGGACAGGGAGGAACTATGGCTACACCTTC
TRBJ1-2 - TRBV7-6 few CASSLGPPNYGYTF TGTGCCAGCAGCTTAGGACCCCCTAACTATGGCTACACCTTC
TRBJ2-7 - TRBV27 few CASSLSPQGPYEQYF TGTGCCAGCAGTTTATCCCCACAGGGACCCTACGAGCAGTACTTC
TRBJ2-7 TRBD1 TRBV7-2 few CASSLDRDRAPYEQYF TGTGCCAGCAGCCTGGACCGAGACAGGGCCCCCTACGAGCAGTACTTC
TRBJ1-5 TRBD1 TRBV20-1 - CSADRDSNQPQHF TGCAGTGCCGACCGGGACAGTAATCAGCCCCAGCATTTT
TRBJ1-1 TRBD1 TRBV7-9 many CASSLVGRGLSMNTEAFF TGTGCCAGCAGCTTAGTTGGTAGGGGGCTCTCCATGAACACTGAAGCTTTCTTT
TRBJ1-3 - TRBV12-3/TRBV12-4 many CASTLNSGNTIYF TGTGCCAGTACACTAAACTCTGGAAACACCATATATTTT
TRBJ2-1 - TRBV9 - CASSVDGDSYNEQFF TGTGCCAGCAGCGTAGATGGGGACTCCTACAATGAGCAGTTCTTC
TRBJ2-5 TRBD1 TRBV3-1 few CASSPRDREETQYF TGTGCCAGCAGCCCCCGGGACAGGGAAGAGACCCAGTACTTC
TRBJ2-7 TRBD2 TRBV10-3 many CAISGGGAYEQYF TGTGCCATCTCGGGCGGGGGGGCCTACGAGCAGTACTTC
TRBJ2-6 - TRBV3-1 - CASSPNLPGANVLTF TGTGCCAGCAGCCCCAATTTGCCTGGGGCCAACGTCCTGACTTTC
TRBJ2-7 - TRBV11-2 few CASSTRWSEGQYF TGTGCCAGCAGTACTAGATGGAGCGAGGGGCAGTACTTC
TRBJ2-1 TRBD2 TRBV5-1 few CASSRGGFGEQFF TGCGCCAGCAGCCGGGGGGGATTTGGTGAGCAGTTCTTC
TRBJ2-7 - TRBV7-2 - CASSPTGTASSYEQYF TGTGCCAGCAGCCCGACCGGGACGGCGAGCTCCTACGAGCAGTACTTC
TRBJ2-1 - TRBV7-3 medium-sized CASSATLGEQFF TGTGCCAGCAGCGCCACCCTGGGCGAGCAGTTCTTC
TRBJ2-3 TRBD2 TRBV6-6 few CASRKHSPGLAGASGTDTQYF TGTGCCAGCAGGAAGCACAGCCCGGGACTAGCGGGGGCATCAGGCACAGATACGCAGTATTTT
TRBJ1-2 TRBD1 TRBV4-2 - CASSQVTTGDYGYTF TGTGCCAGCAGCCAAGTAACGACAGGGGACTATGGCTACACCTTC
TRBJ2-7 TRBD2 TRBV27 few CASSPRPGRGNYEQYF TGTGCCAGCAGTCCACGCCCGGGGCGGGGGAACTACGAGCAGTACTTC
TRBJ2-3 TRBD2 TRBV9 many CASGGGPSTDTQYF TGTGCAAGTGGCGGGGGGCCTAGCACAGATACGCAGTATTTT
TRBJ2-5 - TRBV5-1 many CASSSLDTAVGTQYF TGCGCCAGCAGCTCACTGGACACGGCCGTGGGGACCCAGTACTTC
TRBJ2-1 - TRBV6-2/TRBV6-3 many CASSYFWDEQFF TGTGCCAGCAGTTACTTTTGGGATGAGCAGTTCTTC
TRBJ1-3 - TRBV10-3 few CATQTLSGNTIYF TGTGCCACCCAAACGCTCTCTGGAAACACCATATATTTT
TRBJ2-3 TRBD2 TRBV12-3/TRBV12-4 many CASSLGRTSTDTQYF TGTGCCAGCAGTCTCGGGAGGACAAGCACAGATACGCAGTATTTT
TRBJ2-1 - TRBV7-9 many CASSIINEQFF TGTGCCAGCAGCATAATCAATGAGCAGTTCTTC
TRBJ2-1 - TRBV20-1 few CSGTYNEQFF TGCAGTGGTACATACAATGAGCAGTTCTTC
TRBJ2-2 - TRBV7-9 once CACSRTENTGELFF TGTGCCTGCAGCAGGACAGAGAACACCGGGGAGCTGTTTTTT
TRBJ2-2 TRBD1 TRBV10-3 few CAISDLRDRGTGELFF TGTGCCATCAGTGACCTCCGGGACAGGGGAACCGGGGAGCTGTTTTTT
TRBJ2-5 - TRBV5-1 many CASRPGYRQETQYF TGCGCCAGCAGACCCGGGTACAGGCAAGAGACCCAGTACTTC
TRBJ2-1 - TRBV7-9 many CASSLLIGENEQFF TGTGCCAGCAGCTTACTCATAGGTGAGAATGAGCAGTTCTTC
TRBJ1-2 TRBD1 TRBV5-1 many CASSLEGTVIRYGYTF TGCGCCAGCAGCTTGGAAGGGACAGTCATCCGCTATGGCTACACCTTC
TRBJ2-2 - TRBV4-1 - CASSQKSGGPQIPTGELFF TGCGCCAGCAGCCAAAAGTCCGGCGGGCCACAGATACCCACCGGGGAGCTGTTTTTT
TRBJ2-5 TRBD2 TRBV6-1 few CASRTSGVETQYF TGTGCCAGCAGGACTAGCGGAGTGGAGACCCAGTACTTC
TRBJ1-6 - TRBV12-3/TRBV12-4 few CASSPEGAYNSPLHF TGTGCCAGCAGTCCTGAAGGGGCCTATAATTCACCCCTCCACTTT